This entry concerns a single T cell receptor (beta chain). Its cognate antigen is unknown. Germline loops: CDR1 LGHNA, CDR2 YSLEER. The V end lost 1 base, the J end lost 0 bases, and 5 bases lay between the germline ends. The CDR3 extends over 14 amino acids. The sample is drawn from a study of T cell responses to AZD1222 COVID-19 vaccine. Study-wide results and limits: Only 5 or 6 individuals given AZD1222 were seropositive at baseline.

Data came from immunoSEQ multiplex PCR; TCRdb stores just in-frame clones and leaves some out. Of 200,000 or so clones listed, 85% to 90% are singletons. This TCR came from an adult in good health. The chain employs TRBV4-3 and TRBJ2-3; a possible D gene is TRBD2 (5 bases). The specimen comprised peripheral blood, sampled on day 0 of AZD1222 vaccination. In DNA, the CDR3 is TGCGCCAGCAGCCAAGGCGGGAGCACAGATACGCAGTATTTT. The encoded protein is CASSQGGSTDTQYF.